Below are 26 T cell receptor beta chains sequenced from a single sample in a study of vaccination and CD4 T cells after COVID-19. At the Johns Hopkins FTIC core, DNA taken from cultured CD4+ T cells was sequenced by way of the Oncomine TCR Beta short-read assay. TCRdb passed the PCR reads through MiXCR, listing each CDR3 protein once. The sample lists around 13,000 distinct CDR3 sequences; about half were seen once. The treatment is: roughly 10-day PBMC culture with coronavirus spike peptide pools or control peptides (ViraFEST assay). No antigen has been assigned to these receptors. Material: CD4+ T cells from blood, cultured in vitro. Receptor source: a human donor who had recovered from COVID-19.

The CDR3 nucleotides are TGTGCCACCCCCAATTTTCTCTACGAGCAGTACTTC. Translating it yields CATPNFLYEQYF. This chain uses TRBV24-1 with TRBJ2-7; D gene unclear. The CDR3 spans 12 residues. Germline V CDR1 and CDR2: KGHDR, SFDVKD. V was pared by 9 bases and J by 3 bases, with 11 bases between.

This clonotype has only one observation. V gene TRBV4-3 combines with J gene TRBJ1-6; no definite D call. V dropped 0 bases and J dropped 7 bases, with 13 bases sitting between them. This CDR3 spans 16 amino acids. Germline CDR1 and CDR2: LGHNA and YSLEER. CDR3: CASSQDRSGRNSPLHF. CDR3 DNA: TGCGCCAGCAGCCAAGATAGAAGCGGCAGAAATTCACCCCTCCACTTT.

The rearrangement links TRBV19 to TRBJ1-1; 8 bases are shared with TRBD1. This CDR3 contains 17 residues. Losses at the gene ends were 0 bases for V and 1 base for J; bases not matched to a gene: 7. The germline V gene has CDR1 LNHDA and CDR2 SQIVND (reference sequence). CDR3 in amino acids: CASSIEAWTGKNTEAFF. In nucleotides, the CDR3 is TGTGCCAGTAGTATAGAGGCCTGGACAGGGAAGAACACTGAAGCTTTCTTT.

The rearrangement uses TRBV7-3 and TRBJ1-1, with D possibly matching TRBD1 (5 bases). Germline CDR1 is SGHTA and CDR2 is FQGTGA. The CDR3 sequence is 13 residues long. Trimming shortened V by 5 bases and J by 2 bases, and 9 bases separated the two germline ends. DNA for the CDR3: TGTGCCAGCAGCATCACAGGAAACACTGAAGCTTTCTTT. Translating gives CASSITGNTEAFF.

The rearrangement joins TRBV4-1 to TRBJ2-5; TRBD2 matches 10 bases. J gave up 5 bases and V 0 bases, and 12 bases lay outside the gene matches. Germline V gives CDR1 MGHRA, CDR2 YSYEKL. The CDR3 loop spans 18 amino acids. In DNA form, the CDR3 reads TGCGCCAGCAGCCAAGATTCCTTTTCAGCGGGAGGGGCGGAGACCCAGTACTTC. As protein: CASSQDSFSAGGAETQYF.

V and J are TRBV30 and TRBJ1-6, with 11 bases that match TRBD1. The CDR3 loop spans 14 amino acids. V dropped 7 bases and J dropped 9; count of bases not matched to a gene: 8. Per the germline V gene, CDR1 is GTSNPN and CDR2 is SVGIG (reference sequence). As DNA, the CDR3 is TGTGCCTACACGGGGACAGGGGGGGGTTCACCCCTCCACTTT. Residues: CAYTGTGGGSPLHF.

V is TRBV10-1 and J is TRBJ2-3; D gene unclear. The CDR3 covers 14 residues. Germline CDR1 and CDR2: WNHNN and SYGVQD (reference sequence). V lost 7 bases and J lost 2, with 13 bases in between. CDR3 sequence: CASNPDRFTDTQYF. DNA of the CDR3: TGCGCCAGCAACCCGGACCGATTCACAGATACGCAGTATTTT.

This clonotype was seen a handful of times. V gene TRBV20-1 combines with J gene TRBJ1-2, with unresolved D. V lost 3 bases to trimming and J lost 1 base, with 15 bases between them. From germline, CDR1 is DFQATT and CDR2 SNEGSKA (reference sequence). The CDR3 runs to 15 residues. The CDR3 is CSARASNLYNYGYTF. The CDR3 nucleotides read TGCAGTGCTAGGGCCTCGAACCTCTATAACTATGGCTACACCTTC.

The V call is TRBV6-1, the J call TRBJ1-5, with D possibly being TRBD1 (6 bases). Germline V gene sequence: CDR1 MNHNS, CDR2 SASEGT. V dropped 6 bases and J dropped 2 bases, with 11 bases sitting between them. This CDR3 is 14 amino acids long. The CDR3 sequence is CASSRGAGNQPQHF. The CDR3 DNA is TGTGCCAGCAGCCGGGGGGCGGGCAATCAGCCCCAGCATTTT.

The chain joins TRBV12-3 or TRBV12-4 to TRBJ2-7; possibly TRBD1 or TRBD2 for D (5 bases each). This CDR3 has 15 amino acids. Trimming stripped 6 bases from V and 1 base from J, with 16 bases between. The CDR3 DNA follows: TGTGCCAGCAGCACAAATGACAGAGGGTCCTACGAGCAGTACTTC. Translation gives CASSTNDRGSYEQYF.

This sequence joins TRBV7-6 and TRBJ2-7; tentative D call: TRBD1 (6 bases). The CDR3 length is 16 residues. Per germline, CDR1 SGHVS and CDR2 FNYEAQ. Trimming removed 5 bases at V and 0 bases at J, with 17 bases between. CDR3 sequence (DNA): TGTGCCAGCAGCCCATCGGCACAGGGTAGCTCCTACGAGCAGTACTTC. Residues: CASSPSAQGSSYEQYF.

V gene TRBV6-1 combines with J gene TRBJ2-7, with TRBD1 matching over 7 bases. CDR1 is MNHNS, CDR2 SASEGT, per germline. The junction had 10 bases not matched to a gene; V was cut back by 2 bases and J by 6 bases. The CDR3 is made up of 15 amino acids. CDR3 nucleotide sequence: TGTGCCAGCAGTGAAATTAGGACAGGTTACTTCGAGCAGTACTTC. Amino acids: CASSEIRTGYFEQYF.

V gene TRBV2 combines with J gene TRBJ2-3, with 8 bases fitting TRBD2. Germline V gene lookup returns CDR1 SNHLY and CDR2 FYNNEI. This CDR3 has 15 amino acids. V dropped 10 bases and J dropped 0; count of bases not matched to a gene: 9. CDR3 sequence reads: CATDLSGRSTDTQYF. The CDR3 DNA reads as TGTGCCACTGACCTGAGCGGGAGAAGCACAGATACGCAGTATTTT.

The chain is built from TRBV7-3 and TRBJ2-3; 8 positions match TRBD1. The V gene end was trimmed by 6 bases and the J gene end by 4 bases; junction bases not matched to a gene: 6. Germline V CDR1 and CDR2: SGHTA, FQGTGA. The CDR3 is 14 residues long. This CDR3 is CASSRQGRSDTQYF. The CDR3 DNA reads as TGTGCCAGCAGTAGACAGGGGCGGTCAGATACGCAGTATTTT.

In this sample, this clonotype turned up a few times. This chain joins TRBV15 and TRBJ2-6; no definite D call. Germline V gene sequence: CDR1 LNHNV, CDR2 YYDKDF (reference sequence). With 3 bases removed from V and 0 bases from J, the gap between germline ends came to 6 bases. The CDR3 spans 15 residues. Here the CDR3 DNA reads TGTGCCACCAGCAGTTATAACTCTGGGGCCAACGTCCTGACTTTC. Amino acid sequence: CATSSYNSGANVLTF.

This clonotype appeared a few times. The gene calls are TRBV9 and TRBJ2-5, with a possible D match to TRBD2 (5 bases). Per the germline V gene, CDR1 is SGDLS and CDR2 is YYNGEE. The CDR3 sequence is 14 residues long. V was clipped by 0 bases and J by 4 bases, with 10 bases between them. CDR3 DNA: TGTGCCAGCAGCGTAGCGGGGTTAAGAGAGACCCAGTACTTC. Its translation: CASSVAGLRETQYF.

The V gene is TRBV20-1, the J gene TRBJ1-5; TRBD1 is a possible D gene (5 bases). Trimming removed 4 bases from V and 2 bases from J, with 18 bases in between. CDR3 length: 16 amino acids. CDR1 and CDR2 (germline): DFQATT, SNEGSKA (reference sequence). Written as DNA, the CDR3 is TGCAGTGCTAACCCATCGCGGGGGGTTGGCAATCAGCCCCAGCATTTT. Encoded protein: CSANPSRGVGNQPQHF.

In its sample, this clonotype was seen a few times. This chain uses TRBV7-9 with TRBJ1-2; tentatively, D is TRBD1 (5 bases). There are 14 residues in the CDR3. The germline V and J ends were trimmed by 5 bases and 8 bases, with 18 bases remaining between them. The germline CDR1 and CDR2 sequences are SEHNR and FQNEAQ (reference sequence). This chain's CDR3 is CASSPALDSVGYTF. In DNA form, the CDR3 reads TGTGCCAGCAGCCCTGCACTCGACAGCGTCGGCTACACCTTC.

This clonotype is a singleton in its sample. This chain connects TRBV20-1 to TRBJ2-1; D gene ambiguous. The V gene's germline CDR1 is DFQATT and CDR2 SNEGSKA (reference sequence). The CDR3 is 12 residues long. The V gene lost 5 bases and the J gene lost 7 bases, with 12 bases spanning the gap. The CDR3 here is CSAPPTANEQFF. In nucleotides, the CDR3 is TGCAGTGCTCCCCCAACTGCGAATGAGCAGTTCTTC.

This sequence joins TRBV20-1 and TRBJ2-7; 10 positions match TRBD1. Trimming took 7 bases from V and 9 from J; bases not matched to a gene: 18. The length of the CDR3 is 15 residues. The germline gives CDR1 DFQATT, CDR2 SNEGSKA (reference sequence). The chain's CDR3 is CSVPGGTGDASGQYF. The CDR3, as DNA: TGCAGTGTCCCCGGGGGGACAGGGGATGCCAGCGGGCAGTACTTC.

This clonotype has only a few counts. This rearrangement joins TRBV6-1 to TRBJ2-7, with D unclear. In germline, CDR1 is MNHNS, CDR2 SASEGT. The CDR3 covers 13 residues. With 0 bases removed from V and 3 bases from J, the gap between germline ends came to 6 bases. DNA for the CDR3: TGTGCCAGCAGTGAAGCGGAATTCTACGAGCAGTACTTC. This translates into CASSEAEFYEQYF.

CDR3 DNA sequence: TGCAGTGTTCAAACCCCGGGTAGGGGATCAGATACGCAGTATTTT. It is translated as CSVQTPGRGSDTQYF. The chain couples TRBV20-1 to TRBJ2-3, with a tentative D call TRBD1 (5 bases). Trimming cost V 7 bases and J 4 bases, with 21 bases left between them. The CDR3 has 15 residues. The germline gives CDR1 DFQATT, CDR2 SNEGSKA (reference sequence).

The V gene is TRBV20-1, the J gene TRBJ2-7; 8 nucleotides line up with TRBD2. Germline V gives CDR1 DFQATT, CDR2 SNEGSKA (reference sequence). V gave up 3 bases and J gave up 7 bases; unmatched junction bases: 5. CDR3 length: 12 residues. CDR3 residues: CSASSGRGEQYF. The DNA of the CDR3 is TGCAGTGCTAGTTCCGGGAGGGGTGAGCAGTACTTC.

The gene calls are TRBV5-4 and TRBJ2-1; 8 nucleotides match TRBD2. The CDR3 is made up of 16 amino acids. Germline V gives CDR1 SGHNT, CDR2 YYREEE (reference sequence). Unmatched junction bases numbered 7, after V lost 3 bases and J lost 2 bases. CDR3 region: CASSSLKTSAYNEQFF. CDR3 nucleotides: TGTGCCAGCAGCTCCCTTAAGACTAGCGCCTACAATGAGCAGTTCTTC.

This chain's CDR3 is CATSGFGTSEQFF. The CDR3 region has the DNA TGTGCCACCAGCGGGTTTGGGACAAGTGAGCAGTTCTTC. This chain connects TRBV15 to TRBJ2-1; TRBD1 is a possible D gene (6 bases). CDR1 is LNHNV and CDR2 is YYDKDF in the germline V gene (reference sequence). The CDR3 contains 13 residues. Trimming pared 5 bases from V and 9 bases from J, leaving 14 bases between.

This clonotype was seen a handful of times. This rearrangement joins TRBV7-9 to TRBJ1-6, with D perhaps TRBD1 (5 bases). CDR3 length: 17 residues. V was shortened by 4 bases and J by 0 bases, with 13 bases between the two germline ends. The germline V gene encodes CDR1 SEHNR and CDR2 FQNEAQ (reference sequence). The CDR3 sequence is CASSSPGRSSYNSPLHF. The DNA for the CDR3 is TGTGCCAGCAGCTCCCCGGGACGGAGCTCCTATAATTCACCCCTCCACTTT.